Listed below are T cell receptor beta chains from one sample, sequenced in a study of T-cell reconstitution after alpha-beta-depleted transplantation in children. In TCRdb, the PCR reads were re-called with MiXCR into one record per CDR3 protein. The sample lists about 100,000 distinct CDR3 sequences, 7.5% to 9.5% occurring once. Here the sequenced sample was PBMCs, taken before TCRalphabeta/CD19-depleted stem cell transplant. These receptors were collected from a boy between 2 and 15 years old with acute lymphoblastic leukemia, due to receive a stem cell transplant. Each CDR3 is given with its conserved first and last residue. A D gene is named only where the DNA matches it firmly. Clone size, where shown, is once, few, many, or a class for clones that have expanded.

clone_size	v_call	d_call	j_call	cdr3_aa	cdr3_nt
few	TRBV4-1	.	TRBJ2-5	CASSPKGRNSRGDQYF	TGCGCCAGCAGCCCCAAAGGCAGGAACTCCCGTGGGGACCAGTACTTC
.	TRBV20-1	.	TRBJ2-7	CSARATGPVYEQYF	TGCAGTGCTAGAGCCACGGGACCAGTCTACGAGCAGTACTTC
few	TRBV20-1	.	TRBJ2-5	CSASHGTYQETQYF	TGCAGTGCTAGTCACGGCACCTACCAAGAGACCCAGTACTTC
many	TRBV4-3	TRBD2	TRBJ2-2	CASSQFPGLENGELFF	TGCGCCAGCAGCCAGTTCCCGGGACTAGAAAACGGGGAGCTGTTTTTT
few	TRBV6-2/TRBV6-3	.	TRBJ1-1	CASSRDETTEAFF	TGTGCCAGCAGTCGCGACGAAACCACTGAAGCTTTCTTT
.	TRBV11-2	TRBD1	TRBJ1-1	CASSSTGGGDTEAFF	TGTGCCAGCAGTTCGACAGGGGGGGGGGACACTGAAGCTTTCTTT
many	TRBV10-3	.	TRBJ2-7	CAISEDFGSYEQYF	TGTGCCATCAGTGAGGACTTCGGCAGCTACGAGCAGTACTTC
many	TRBV27	TRBD2	TRBJ2-1	CASSFRGTSGGPDNEQFF	TGTGCCAGCAGTTTCCGGGGGACTAGCGGGGGGCCCGACAATGAGCAGTTCTTC
many	TRBV3-1	TRBD2	TRBJ2-5	CASSDGTSGLYQETQYF	TGTGCCAGCAGCGATGGGACTAGCGGACTGTACCAAGAGACCCAGTACTTC
.	TRBV20-1	TRBD1	TRBJ1-1	CSAQDRGDEAFF	TGCAGTGCCCAAGACAGGGGGGATGAAGCTTTCTTT
.	TRBV6-2/TRBV6-3	.	TRBJ2-5	CASSFEYQETQYF	TGTGCCAGCAGTTTTGAATATCAAGAGACCCAGTACTTC
many	TRBV5-1	TRBD2	TRBJ2-5	CASSSGLAGETQYF	TGTGCCAGCAGCTCCGGACTAGCGGGGGAGACCCAGTACTTC
many	TRBV6-5	TRBD1	TRBJ1-1	CASSYSGQGETEAFF	TGTGCCAGCAGTTACTCCGGACAGGGGGAAACTGAAGCTTTCTTT
many	TRBV4-1	.	TRBJ2-7	CASSFRDPPYEQYF	TGCGCCAGCAGCTTCCGGGACCCCCCGTACGAGCAGTACTTC
.	TRBV4-1	TRBD1	TRBJ2-3	CASSQGGQGSSDTQYF	TGCGCCAGCAGCCAAGGGGGACAGGGGTCCTCAGATACGCAGTATTTT
many	TRBV20-1	.	TRBJ1-1	CSAPDYGRNRAFF	TGCAGTGCTCCCGACTACGGTCGAAACAGAGCTTTCTTT
few	TRBV20-1	TRBD1	TRBJ1-1	CSAPGQGALRGEAFF	TGCAGTGCACCCGGACAGGGGGCGCTGCGGGGTGAAGCTTTCTTT
many	TRBV13	TRBD1	TRBJ2-5	CASSTGGVRETQYF	TGTGCCAGCAGCACAGGGGGCGTGCGGGAGACCCAGTACTTC